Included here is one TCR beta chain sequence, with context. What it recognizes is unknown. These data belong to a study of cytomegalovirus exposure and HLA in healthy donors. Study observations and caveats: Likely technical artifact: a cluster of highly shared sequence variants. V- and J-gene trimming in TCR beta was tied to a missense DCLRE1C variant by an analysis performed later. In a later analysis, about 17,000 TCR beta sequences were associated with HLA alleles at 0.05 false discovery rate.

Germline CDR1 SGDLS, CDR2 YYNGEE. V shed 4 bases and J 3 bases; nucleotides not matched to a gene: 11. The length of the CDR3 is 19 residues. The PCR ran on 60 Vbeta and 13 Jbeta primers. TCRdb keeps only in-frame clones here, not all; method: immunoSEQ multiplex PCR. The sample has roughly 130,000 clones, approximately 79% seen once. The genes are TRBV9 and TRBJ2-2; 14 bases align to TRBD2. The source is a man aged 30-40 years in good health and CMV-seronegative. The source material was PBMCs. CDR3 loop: CASSPRLAGGLRDTGELFF. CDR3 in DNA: TGTGCCAGCAGCCCGAGACTAGCGGGGGGGCTTAGGGACACCGGGGAGCTGTTTTTT.